What follows are 28 T cell receptor beta chains derived from one specimen sequenced in a study of T cell responses to AZD1222 COVID-19 vaccine. The data were produced by immunoSEQ multiplex PCR, yet TCRdb's version contains in-frame clones alone and is incomplete. This sample has approximately 140,000 clones, with roughly nine tenths found just once. The sample here was peripheral blood, taken on day 0 of AZD1222 vaccination. These receptors came from an adult in good health.

V and J are TRBV28 and TRBJ1-2, with 9 bases aligning to TRBD1. Germline V CDR1 and CDR2: MDHEN, SYDVKM. Trimming took 5 bases from V and 6 from J; bases not matched to a gene: 13. The length of the CDR3 is 16 residues. Written as DNA, the CDR3 is TGTGCCAGCAGTCCCTACGCGGACAGGGGAGCGGATGGCTACACCTTC. As protein: CASSPYADRGADGYTF.

This chain connects TRBV2 to TRBJ2-7, with D possibly being TRBD2 (6 bases). V gave up 3 bases and J gave up 0 bases, with 12 bases separating them. The CDR3 runs to 15 residues. Germline V gives CDR1 SNHLY, CDR2 FYNNEI. The CDR3 region is CASSDPAGYSYEQYF. In DNA, the CDR3 is TGTGCCAGCAGTGACCCAGCGGGCTACTCCTACGAGCAGTACTTC.

The rearrangement links TRBV28 to TRBJ2-5, with TRBD1 as a possible D gene (5 bases). Germline lookup yields CDR1 MDHEN and CDR2 SYDVKM. The CDR3 has 13 residues. V lost 6 bases to trimming and J lost 5 bases, with 13 bases between them. CDR3 residues: CASRSLGAETQYF. The CDR3 DNA sequence: TGTGCCAGCAGGTCCCTTGGGGCTGAGACCCAGTACTTC.

This clone occurred once. The rearrangement links TRBV15 to TRBJ1-1; weak D call: TRBD1 (6 bases). The length of the CDR3 is 14 residues. The germline V gene has CDR1 LNHNV and CDR2 YYDKDF (reference sequence). V lost 2 bases to trimming and J lost 4 bases, with 11 bases between them. CDR3 sequence reads: CATSRQGLGTEAFF. In nucleotides, the CDR3 is TGTGCCACCAGCAGACAGGGGTTGGGCACTGAAGCTTTCTTT.

The CDR3, as DNA: TGTGCCAGCAGTGAGGGACCCGGGGGAGAAAATGGCTACACCTTC. Its translation: CASSEGPGGENGYTF. The V gene is TRBV6-1, the J gene TRBJ1-2; D might be TRBD1 (5 bases). Germline CDR1 is MNHNS and CDR2 is SASEGT. The CDR3 length is 15 residues. V lost 3 bases and J 6 bases, leaving 17 bases between the germline ends.

The rearrangement uses TRBV6-6 and TRBJ2-6, with D uncertain. V gave up 6 bases and J gave up 0 bases, with 9 bases separating them. The CDR3 contains 15 residues. Germline CDR1 and CDR2: MNHNY and SVGAGI (reference sequence). The CDR3 sequence is CASRADSSGANVLTF. As DNA, the CDR3 is TGTGCCAGCAGGGCGGATAGCTCTGGGGCCAACGTCCTGACTTTC.

Turning to this clone: In the same sample, other DNA sequences code for this CDR3. The chain is built from TRBV5-1 and TRBJ2-7; unclear D gene. Germline loops: CDR1 SGHRS, CDR2 YFSETQ. V dropped 0 bases and J dropped 4 bases, with 5 bases sitting between them. The CDR3 is made up of 12 amino acids. In DNA, the CDR3 is TGCGCCAGCAGCTTGGTAGGGTACGAGCAGTACTTC. Translating it yields CASSLVGYEQYF.

The chain joins TRBV7-2 to TRBJ2-7; 7 nucleotides match TRBD2. Germline CDR1 and CDR2: SGHTA and FQGNSA. The trim removed 5 bases at V and 2 bases at J, leaving 9 bases unmatched. The CDR3 consists of 15 residues. The CDR3 coding sequence is TGTGCCAGCAGCCCTCCAGGGAGGGCAGCCTACGAGCAGTACTTC. Its protein product is CASSPPGRAAYEQYF. Together with reference TRBV7-2 and TRBJ2-7, the CDR3 gives the full variable domain: GAGVSQSPSNKVTEKGKDVELRCDPISGHTALYWYRQSLGQGLEFLIYFQGNSAPDKSGLPSDRFSAERTGGSVSTLTIQRTQQEDSAVYLCASSPPGRAAYEQYFGPGTRLTVT.

The J gene is TRBJ1-1, the V gene TRBV5-1; 8 bases are a match to TRBD1. The length of the CDR3 is 14 residues. V shed 1 base and J 4 bases; nucleotides not matched to a gene: 3. Germline V gene lookup returns CDR1 SGHRS and CDR2 YFSETQ. The CDR3 here is CASSLLQGGTEAFF. The CDR3, as DNA: TGCGCCAGCAGCTTGTTACAGGGGGGCACTGAAGCTTTCTTT.

This chain connects TRBV6-5 to TRBJ1-5, with 9 bases lining up with TRBD1. The V segment lost 4 bases and the J segment 4 bases; nucleotides outside the gene matches: 2. The germline gives CDR1 MNHEY, CDR2 SVGAGI. CDR3 length: 14 residues. CDR3: CASSWTGENQPQHF. The CDR3 DNA reads TGTGCCAGCAGTTGGACAGGGGAAAATCAGCCCCAGCATTTT.

The chain carries TRBV4-1 and TRBJ1-4; D ambiguous. The CDR3 is 15 residues long. Germline CDR1 reads MGHRA; CDR2 reads YSYEKL. V lost 6 bases and J 0 bases, leaving 11 bases between the germline ends. The CDR3 is CASRLQVATNEKLFF. In DNA form, the CDR3 reads TGCGCCAGCAGACTGCAGGTTGCAACTAATGAAAAACTGTTTTTT.

In DNA, the CDR3 is TGTGCCAGCAGTTACCCCGGGCATGGACTAGCGGGTAACCGACGCTACGAGCAGTACTTC. This encodes CASSYPGHGLAGNRRYEQYF. The chain carries TRBV6-2 or TRBV6-3 and TRBJ2-7; 11 nucleotides agree with TRBD2. The junction had 18 bases not matched to a gene; V was cut back by 2 bases and J by 3 bases. The CDR3 consists of 20 residues. Germline V gene data show CDR1 as MNHEY and CDR2 as SVGEGT.

This sequence joins TRBV9 and TRBJ1-3; a weak D match, TRBD1 (6 bases). Trimming removed 3 bases at V and 2 bases at J, with 15 bases between. Germline assignment: CDR1 SGDLS and CDR2 YYNGEE. This CDR3 contains 16 residues. The DNA for the CDR3 is TGTGCCAGCAGCGCATCGAGGGGGGGTACTGGAAACACCATATATTTT. Residues: CASSASRGGTGNTIYF.

The rearrangement uses TRBV10-3 and TRBJ1-1; D remains ambiguous. Germline CDR1 ENHRY, CDR2 SYGVKD. The V and J ends lost 5 bases and 6 bases respectively, with 19 bases between them. This CDR3 region has 15 residues. The DNA of the CDR3 is TGTGCCATCAGTATCCAAGGTCAGACCAATGCTGAAGCTTTCTTT. Amino acids: CAISIQGQTNAEAFF.

This chain connects TRBV6-5 to TRBJ1-1; 7 bases align to TRBD1. Trimming removed 8 bases from V and 2 bases from J; junction bases left unmatched: 5. The V gene's germline CDR1 is MNHEY and CDR2 SVGAGI. The CDR3 length is 13 residues. This chain's CDR3 is CASEGGRNTEAFF. The CDR3 DNA reads as TGTGCCAGCGAAGGGGGCAGAAACACTGAAGCTTTCTTT.

This clone has a single count. This chain connects TRBV6-5 to TRBJ2-7, with D possibly being TRBD1 (5 bases). CDR3 length: 15 amino acids. The germline V and J ends were trimmed by 2 bases and 2 bases, with 13 bases remaining between them. Germline CDR1 reads MNHEY; CDR2 reads SVGAGI. The CDR3 here is CASSYEIRGPYEQYF. In nucleotides, the CDR3 is TGTGCCAGCAGTTACGAGATAAGGGGCCCCTACGAGCAGTACTTC.

This chain links TRBV19 with TRBJ2-2, with TRBD2 matching 7 bases. V dropped 3 bases and J dropped 7; count of bases not matched to a gene: 2. This CDR3 contains 13 residues. The germline V gene encodes CDR1 LNHDA and CDR2 SQIVND (reference sequence). The CDR3 region is CASSMGGFGELFF. As DNA, the CDR3 is TGTGCCAGTAGTATGGGGGGGTTCGGGGAGCTGTTTTTT.

The rearrangement uses TRBV5-5 and TRBJ1-2; 10 nucleotides align to TRBD1. CDR1 is SGHKS, CDR2 YYEKEE, per germline (reference sequence). CDR3 length equals 17 residues. Germline trimming cut 4 bases from V and 7 bases from J; bases unmatched to any gene: 16. The CDR3 nucleotides are TGTGCCAGCAGCCTTTACCCATCCGGACAGGGGGGGAGTGGCTACACCTTC. Its translation is CASSLYPSGQGGSGYTF. Complete variable domain (other parts from reference TRBV5-5 and TRBJ1-2): DAGVTQSPTHLIKTRGQQVTLRCSPISGHKSVSWYQQVLGQGPQFIFQYYEKEERGRGNFPDRFSARQFPNYSSELNVNALLLGDSALYLCASSLYPSGQGGSGYTFGSGTRLTVV.

V gene TRBV9 combines with J gene TRBJ1-3, with D uncertain. Germline values: CDR1 SGDLS, CDR2 YYNGEE. The CDR3 length is 16 residues. V dropped 0 bases and J dropped 0 bases, with 10 bases sitting between them. CDR3 protein: CASSVDGSFSGNTIYF. In nucleotides, the CDR3 is TGTGCCAGCAGCGTAGACGGCAGCTTCTCTGGAAACACCATATATTTT.

The chain combines TRBV29-1 with TRBJ1-1; no firm D call. V was pared by 7 bases and J by 3 bases, with 15 bases between. Germline-derived CDR1 and CDR2 are SQVTM and ANQGSEA. The CDR3 is 13 residues long. DNA for the CDR3: TGCAGCGGGGTAGGCAGCTATTACACTGAAGCTTTCTTT. This sequence encodes CSGVGSYYTEAFF.

This rearrangement joins TRBV7-9 to TRBJ1-2; 9 bases are shared with TRBD1. Germline V lookup: CDR1 SEHNR, CDR2 FQNEAQ (reference sequence). This CDR3 region has 16 residues. Trimming at V came to 0 bases and at J to 8 bases, leaving 10 bases not matched to a gene. The CDR3 DNA sequence: TGTGCCAGCAGCTTAGCGCGAGGTGGACAGGGGTACGGCTACACCTTC. Translating gives CASSLARGGQGYGYTF. The full variable domain, completed using reference TRBV7-9 and TRBJ1-2, is DTGVSQNPRHKITKRGQNVTFRCDPISEHNRLYWYRQTLGQGPEFLTYFQNEAQLEKSRLLSDRFSAERPKGSFSTLEIQRTEQGDSAMYLCASSLARGGQGYGYTFGSGTRLTVV.

V is TRBV4-2 and J is TRBJ1-1; the D is unclear. Germline CDR1 LGHNA, CDR2 YNFKEQ. CDR3 length: 14 residues. V was clipped by 0 bases and J by 8 bases, with 13 bases between them. DNA for the CDR3: TGTGCCAGCAGCCAAGAAGCTGGCCGAACCGAAGCTTTCTTT. Residues: CASSQEAGRTEAFF.

The V call is TRBV7-8, the J call TRBJ1-4, with D uncertain. Germline V gene data show CDR1 as SGHVS and CDR2 as FQNEAQ. The CDR3 has 13 amino acids. V lost 1 base to trimming and J lost 7 bases, with 7 bases between them. DNA of the CDR3: TGTGCCAGCAGCTTAGGGAGGGTTGAAAAACTGTTTTTT. Amino acids: CASSLGRVEKLFF.

CDR3 bases: TGTGCCAGCTCACCTGATACAGATGAAGCTTTCTTT. It codes for CASSPDTDEAFF. The genes are TRBV18 and TRBJ1-1; D ambiguous. The germline V gene encodes CDR1 KGHSH and CDR2 LQKENI. The CDR3 is made up of 12 amino acids. V was trimmed by 3 bases and J by 7 bases, leaving 9 bases between them.

The chain joins TRBV5-1 to TRBJ2-7, with 7 positions matching TRBD1. This CDR3 is built from 13 residues. V shed 3 bases, J shed 3 bases, and the junction held 3 bases outside the gene matches. Germline loops: CDR1 SGHRS, CDR2 YFSETQ. CDR3 amino acids: CASSSGQLYEQYF. As DNA, the CDR3 is TGCGCCAGCAGCTCGGGACAGCTCTACGAGCAGTACTTC.

The gene calls are TRBV30 and TRBJ2-3, with 7 bases aligning to TRBD1. J lost 4 bases, V lost 1 base, and 2 bases had no gene match. Germline V gives CDR1 GTSNPN, CDR2 SVGIG (reference sequence). The CDR3 is 13 residues long. CDR3 in DNA: TGTGCCTGGAGTGCCCAGGGGGCAGATACGCAGTATTTT. Translating gives CAWSAQGADTQYF.

The chain recombines TRBV15 with TRBJ1-6; possible D gene TRBD1, 6 bases. This CDR3 has 17 residues. Per germline, CDR1 LNHNV and CDR2 YYDKDF (reference sequence). Deletions cut 3 bases from V and 8 bases from J, with 20 bases between. CDR3 sequence (DNA): TGTGCCACCAGCAGGAAGGGCCGCGGGGGCATGGATTCACCCCTCCACTTT. Amino acids: CATSRKGRGGMDSPLHF. The whole variable domain, filled in from reference TRBV15 and TRBJ1-6, reads DAMVIQNPRYQVTQFGKPVTLSCSQTLNHNVMYWYQQKSSQAPKLLFHYYDKDFNNEADTPDNFQSRRPNTSFCFLDIRSPGLGDTAMYLCATSRKGRGGMDSPLHFGNGTRLTVT.

The rearrangement links TRBV3-1 (or the pseudogene TRBV3-2) to TRBJ1-1, with D tentatively TRBD1 (5 bases). CDR1 is LGHDT and CDR2 is YNNKEL in the germline V gene (reference sequence). V lost 5 bases to trimming and J lost 0 bases, with 19 bases between them. The CDR3 loop spans 17 amino acids. CDR3 nucleotide sequence: TGTGCCAGCAGCAGGGCAGGGAGCTCTAACATGAACACTGAAGCTTTCTTT. Translating it yields CASSRAGSSNMNTEAFF.